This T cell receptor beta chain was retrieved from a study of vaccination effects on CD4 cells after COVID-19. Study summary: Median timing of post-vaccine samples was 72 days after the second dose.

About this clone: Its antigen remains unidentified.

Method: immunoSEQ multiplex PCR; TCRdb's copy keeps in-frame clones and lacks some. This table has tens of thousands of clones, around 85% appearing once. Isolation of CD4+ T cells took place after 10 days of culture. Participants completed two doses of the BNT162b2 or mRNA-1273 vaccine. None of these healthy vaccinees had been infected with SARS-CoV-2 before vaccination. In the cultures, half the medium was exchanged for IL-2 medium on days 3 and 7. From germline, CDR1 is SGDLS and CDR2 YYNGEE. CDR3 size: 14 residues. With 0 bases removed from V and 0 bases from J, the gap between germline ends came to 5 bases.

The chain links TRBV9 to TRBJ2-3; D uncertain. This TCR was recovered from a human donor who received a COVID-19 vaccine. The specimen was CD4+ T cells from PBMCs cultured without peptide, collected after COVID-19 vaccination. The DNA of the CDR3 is TGTGCCAGCAGCGTAGACTATAGCACAGATACGCAGTATTTT. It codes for CASSVDYSTDTQYF.